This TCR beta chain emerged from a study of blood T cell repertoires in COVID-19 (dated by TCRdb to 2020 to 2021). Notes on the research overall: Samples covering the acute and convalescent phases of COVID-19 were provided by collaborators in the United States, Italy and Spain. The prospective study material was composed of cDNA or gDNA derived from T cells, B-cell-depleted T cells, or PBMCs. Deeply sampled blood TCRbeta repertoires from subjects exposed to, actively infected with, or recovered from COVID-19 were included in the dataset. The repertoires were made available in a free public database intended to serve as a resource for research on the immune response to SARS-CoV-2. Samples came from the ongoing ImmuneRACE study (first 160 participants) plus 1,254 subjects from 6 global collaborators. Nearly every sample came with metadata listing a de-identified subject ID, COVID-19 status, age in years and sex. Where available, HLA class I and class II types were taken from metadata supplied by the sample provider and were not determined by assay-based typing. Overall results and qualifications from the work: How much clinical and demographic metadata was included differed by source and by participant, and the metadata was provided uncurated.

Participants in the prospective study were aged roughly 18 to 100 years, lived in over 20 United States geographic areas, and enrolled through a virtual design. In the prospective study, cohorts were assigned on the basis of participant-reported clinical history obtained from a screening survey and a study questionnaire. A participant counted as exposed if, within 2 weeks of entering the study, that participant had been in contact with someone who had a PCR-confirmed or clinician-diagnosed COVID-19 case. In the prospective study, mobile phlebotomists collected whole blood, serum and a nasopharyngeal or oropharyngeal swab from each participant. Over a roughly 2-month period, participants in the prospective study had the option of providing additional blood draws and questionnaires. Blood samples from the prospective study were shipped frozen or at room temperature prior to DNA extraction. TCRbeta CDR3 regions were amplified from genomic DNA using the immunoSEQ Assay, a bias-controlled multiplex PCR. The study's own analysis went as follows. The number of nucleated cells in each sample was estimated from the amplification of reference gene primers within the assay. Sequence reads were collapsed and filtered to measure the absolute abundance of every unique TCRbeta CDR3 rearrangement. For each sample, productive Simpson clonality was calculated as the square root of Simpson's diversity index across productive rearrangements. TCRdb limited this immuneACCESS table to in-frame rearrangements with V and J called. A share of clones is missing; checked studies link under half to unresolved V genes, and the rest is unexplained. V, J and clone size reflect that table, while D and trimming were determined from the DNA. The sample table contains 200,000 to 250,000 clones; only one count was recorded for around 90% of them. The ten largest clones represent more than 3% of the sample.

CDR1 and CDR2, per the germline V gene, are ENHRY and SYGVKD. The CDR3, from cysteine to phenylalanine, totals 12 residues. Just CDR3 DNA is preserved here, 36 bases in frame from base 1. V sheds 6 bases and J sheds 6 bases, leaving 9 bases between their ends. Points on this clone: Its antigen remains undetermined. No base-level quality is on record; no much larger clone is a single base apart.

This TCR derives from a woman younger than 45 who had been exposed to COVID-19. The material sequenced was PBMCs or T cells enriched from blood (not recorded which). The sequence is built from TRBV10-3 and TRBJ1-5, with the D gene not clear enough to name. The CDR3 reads CAISHSSQPQHF. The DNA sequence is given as TGTGCCATCAGCCACAGTAGTCAGCCCCAGCATTTT.